Listed here is a single TCR beta chain. Under the authors' procedure: Reference gene primer amplification gave nucleated cell count estimates. Assay used: immunoSEQ multiplex PCR; TCRdb lists only in-frame clones, some missing. The V and J calls and clone size come from that table; D and trimming were worked out from the DNA. The sample has around 300,000 clones, roughly 90% seen once; the top ten hold 0.94%. This entry comes from a study of blood T cell repertoires in COVID-19. Study background: Sites in the United States, Italy and Spain provided acute and convalescent COVID-19 samples. The analysed material was cDNA or gDNA that came from T cells, B-cell-depleted T cells, or PBMCs.

Germline CDR1 MDHEN, CDR2 SYDVKM. The CDR3 is 14 residues long. Unmatched junction bases numbered 6, after V lost 7 bases and J lost 3 bases. This TCR was sampled from a woman between 35 and 50 years old who had recovered from COVID-19. This sequence joins TRBV28 and TRBJ2-7; TRBD1 agrees at 10 bases. The sequenced sample consisted of peripheral blood. The DNA of the CDR3 is TGTGCCAGCACACAGGGACAGGGGATCTACGAGCAGTACTTC. Protein sequence: CASTQGQGIYEQYF. Drawing the rest from reference TRBV28 and TRBJ2-7, the complete variable domain is DVKVTQSSRYLVKRTGEKVFLECVQDMDHENMFWYRQDPGLGLRLIYFSYDVKMKEKGDIPEGYSVSREKKERFSLILESASTNQTSMYLCASTQGQGIYEQYFGPGTRLTVT.